These 28 T cell receptor beta chains came from one sample sequenced in a study of cytotoxic CD8 clonotypes in ibrutinib-treated CLL. This table comes from immunoSEQ multiplex PCR, and its TCRdb copy is limited to in-frame clones, with some not included. Of roughly 250,000 clones listed, 70% are singletons. This material consisted of PBMCs, taken after 24 months of ibrutinib treatment. The receptors stem from a human donor with chronic lymphocytic leukemia.

This chain connects TRBV9 to TRBJ1-5; no clear D. Germline lookup yields CDR1 SGDLS and CDR2 YYNGEE. This CDR3 is 13 amino acids long. Trimming took 0 bases from V and 7 from J, leaving 8 bases between them. The DNA of the CDR3 is TGTGCCAGCAGCGTAGCGGCGGAACAGCCCCAGCATTTT. Translated, it gives CASSVAAEQPQHF. Variable domain in full (rest from reference TRBV9 and TRBJ1-5): DSGVTQTPKHLITATGQRVTLRCSPRSGDLSVYWYQQSLDQGLQFLIQYYNGEERAKGNILERFSAQQFPDLHSELNLSSLELGDSALYFCASSVAAEQPQHFGDGTRLSIL.

This clone has only one observation. This rearrangement joins TRBV5-1 to TRBJ2-7, with D unclear. Germline lookup yields CDR1 SGHRS and CDR2 YFSETQ. CDR3 length equals 12 residues. Trimming cost V 0 bases and J 6 bases, with 7 bases left between them. The CDR3 region has the DNA TGCGCCAGCAGCTTGGGATTAGGCGAGCAGTACTTC. It yields the protein CASSLGLGEQYF.

CDR3: CASSEVRGQGSGYTF. The CDR3 bases are TGTGCCAGCAGTGAAGTGAGGGGACAGGGGAGCGGCTACACCTTC. The rearrangement links TRBV2 to TRBJ1-2; TRBD1 agrees at 10 bases. Germline V gene lookup returns CDR1 SNHLY and CDR2 FYNNEI. This CDR3 is built from 15 residues. V trimming: 1 base; J trimming: 8 bases; junction bases outside the gene matches: 7.

The chain couples TRBV19 to TRBJ2-3; D not certain. There are 16 residues in the CDR3. The V gene's germline CDR1 is LNHDA and CDR2 SQIVND (reference sequence). V lost 3 bases and J lost 1, with 14 bases in between. The CDR3 protein is CASSISGSRGTDTQYF. The CDR3 coding sequence is TGTGCCAGTAGTATTTCCGGCAGTCGAGGCACAGATACGCAGTATTTT.

The genes are TRBV5-1 and TRBJ1-3; D remains ambiguous. The V end was cut by 0 bases, the J end by 2 bases, with 9 bases between. This CDR3 spans 15 amino acids. In germline, CDR1 is SGHRS, CDR2 YFSETQ. The CDR3 here is CASSLGGVTGNTIYF. For the CDR3, the DNA is TGCGCCAGCAGCTTGGGGGGAGTCACTGGAAACACCATATATTTT.

Regarding this clone: The sample has other DNA sequences that encode this CDR3 too. The V and J genes are TRBV9 and TRBJ2-1; the D is unclear. Trimming removed 3 bases from V and 7 bases from J, with 2 bases in between. The CDR3 covers 10 residues. Germline assignment: CDR1 SGDLS and CDR2 YYNGEE. CDR3 in amino acids: CASSGNEQFF. DNA of the CDR3: TGTGCCAGCAGCGGGAATGAGCAGTTCTTC.

This clone was detected only a few times. The chain recombines TRBV2 with TRBJ2-3; TRBD1 might be the D (7 bases). The germline V gene has CDR1 SNHLY and CDR2 FYNNEI. The CDR3 totals 14 residues. The V end was cut by 7 bases, the J end by 8 bases, with 19 bases between. This CDR3 is CASKMEGAEGTQYF. CDR3 nucleotide sequence: TGTGCCAGCAAAATGGAGGGGGCTGAGGGTACGCAGTATTTT.

The chain is built from TRBV6-5 and TRBJ1-4; 7 bases fit TRBD1. The V and J ends lost 2 bases and 7 bases, in that order; junction bases with no gene match: 10. The CDR3 has 16 amino acids. Germline CDR1 MNHEY, CDR2 SVGAGI. The CDR3 DNA follows: TGTGCCAGCAGTTACAGAGGGGACAGCTTCGTTGAAAAACTGTTTTTT. Its translation: CASSYRGDSFVEKLFF.

Concerning this clone itself: This same CDR3 is encoded by further DNA sequences in the sample. The chain carries TRBV10-3 and TRBJ1-1, with D hard to call. Germline assignment: CDR1 ENHRY and CDR2 SYGVKD. The ends were cut back, 4 bases at V and 6 bases at J, with 12 bases in the middle. The CDR3 extends over 13 amino acids. CDR3: CAISVQDGAEAFF. CDR3 DNA sequence: TGTGCCATCAGTGTGCAGGATGGGGCTGAAGCTTTCTTT.

The chain recombines TRBV7-3 with TRBJ1-1, with D possibly matching TRBD1 (5 bases). CDR1 and CDR2 from the germline V gene are SGHTA and FQGTGA. V lost 2 bases to trimming and J lost 3 bases, with 13 bases between them. The CDR3 spans 15 residues. This CDR3 is CASSLGGRDHTEAFF. CDR3 nucleotides: TGTGCCAGCAGCTTAGGTGGCCGGGACCACACTGAAGCTTTCTTT. The whole variable domain, remainder taken from reference TRBV7-3 and TRBJ1-1, is GAGVSQTPSNKVTEKGKYVELRCDPISGHTALYWYRQSLGQGPEFLIYFQGTGAADDSGLPNDRFFAVRPEGSVSTLKIQRTERGDSAVYLCASSLGGRDHTEAFFGQGTRLTVV.

The rearrangement joins TRBV9 to TRBJ2-1; TRBD2 aligns across 10 bases. The V gene's germline CDR1 is SGDLS and CDR2 YYNGEE. J gave up 4 bases and V 0 bases, and 7 bases lay outside the gene matches. CDR3 length: 17 residues. The chain's CDR3 is CASSVGSWTSGYNEQFF. CDR3 nucleotides: TGTGCCAGCAGCGTAGGGAGTTGGACTAGCGGTTACAATGAGCAGTTCTTC.

CDR3 amino acids: CASSPVADTQYF. CDR3 nucleotides: TGTGCCAGCTCACCAGTGGCAGATACGCAGTATTTT. The chain recombines TRBV18 with TRBJ2-3; D is undetermined. Trimming stripped 2 bases from V and 4 bases from J, with 4 bases between. The CDR3 extends over 12 amino acids. Per germline, CDR1 KGHSH and CDR2 LQKENI.

The V gene is TRBV5-8, the J gene TRBJ1-2; D not resolved. The length of the CDR3 is 12 residues. The germline V and J ends were trimmed by 0 bases and 8 bases, with 8 bases remaining between them. Germline CDR1 reads SGHTS; CDR2 reads YDEGEE. The CDR3 DNA sequence: TGTGCCAGCAGCTTGGTACGGGAGGGCTACACCTTC. It translates to CASSLVREGYTF.

This clone was seen more than once but under ten times. The V gene is TRBV28, the J gene TRBJ2-7; 7 nucleotides align to TRBD1. The CDR3 sequence is 15 residues long. J was trimmed by 3 bases and V by 5 bases; bases with no gene match: 10. Looked up from germline, CDR1 is MDHEN and CDR2 is SYDVKM. CDR3 in amino acids: CASSPTGTAFYEQYF. CDR3 nucleotides: TGTGCCAGCAGTCCGACCGGGACAGCCTTCTACGAGCAGTACTTC.

The V and J genes are TRBV5-1 and TRBJ2-7; a possible D gene is TRBD1 (5 bases). Germline V gene sequence: CDR1 SGHRS, CDR2 YFSETQ. This CDR3 region has 14 residues. Deletions cut 0 bases from V and 4 bases from J, with 11 bases between. The CDR3 DNA reads as TGCGCCAGCAGCTTGGCGAATTCAGGGTACGAGCAGTACTTC. Translating gives CASSLANSGYEQYF. Full variable domain (missing parts from reference TRBV5-1 and TRBJ2-7): KAGVTQTPRYLIKTRGQQVTLSCSPISGHRSVSWYQQTPGQGLQFLFEYFSETQRNKGNFPGRFSGRQFSNSRSEMNVSTLELGDSALYLCASSLANSGYEQYFGPGTRLTVT.

The rearrangement links TRBV25-1 to TRBJ2-1; D remains ambiguous. Germline lookup yields CDR1 MGHDK and CDR2 SYGVNS. CDR3 size: 12 residues. Trimming left V 8 bases short and J 8 bases short, with 13 bases between. The CDR3 here is CASSLVSDEQFF. Written as DNA, the CDR3 is TGTGCCAGCTCTCTAGTCTCGGATGAGCAGTTCTTC.

The V call is TRBV4-1, the J call TRBJ2-7; TRBD2 aligns across 14 bases. With V trimmed by 3 bases and J by 3 bases, 1 base remained unmatched. Germline V gene sequence: CDR1 MGHRA, CDR2 YSYEKL. There are 15 residues in the CDR3. The CDR3 sequence: CASSHGLAGGYEQYF. CDR3 DNA: TGCGCCAGCAGCCACGGACTAGCGGGAGGCTACGAGCAGTACTTC.

The rearrangement uses TRBV28 and TRBJ2-3; 7 positions agree with TRBD2. Germline CDR1 is MDHEN and CDR2 is SYDVKM. This CDR3 contains 17 residues. The V gene end was trimmed by 2 bases and the J gene end by 1 base; junction bases not matched to a gene: 9. The CDR3 loop is CASSLVWGGLGTDTQYF. The CDR3 region has the DNA TGTGCCAGCAGTTTAGTATGGGGGGGACTGGGCACAGATACGCAGTATTTT.

V gene TRBV18 combines with J gene TRBJ2-1; 10 bases fit TRBD1. CDR1 KGHSH and CDR2 LQKENI come from the germline V gene. After removal of 5 bases from V and 5 bases from J, the junction contained 3 bases not matched to a gene. This CDR3 has 14 residues. The DNA for the CDR3 is TGTGCCAGCTCAGGCGGGACAGGGGACAATGAGCAGTTCTTC. It specifies CASSGGTGDNEQFF.

The V call is TRBV4-1, the J call TRBJ1-1, with 9 bases lining up with TRBD1. The V and J ends lost 4 bases and 4 bases, in that order; junction bases with no gene match: 4. Germline V gives CDR1 MGHRA, CDR2 YSYEKL. CDR3 length: 14 amino acids. As DNA, the CDR3 is TGCGCCAGCAGCCGGGGGACAGGGTCCACTGAAGCTTTCTTT. Protein product: CASSRGTGSTEAFF.

This clone was counted only a few times. The sample holds other DNA sequences that translate to the same CDR3. The chain carries TRBV7-9 and TRBJ2-2; D is ambiguous. CDR1 and CDR2 (germline): SEHNR, FQNEAQ (reference sequence). The CDR3 length is 13 residues. V was pared by 1 base and J by 1 base, with 1 base between. The CDR3 region is CASSLGNTGELFF. The DNA for the CDR3 is TGTGCCAGCAGCTTAGGGAACACCGGGGAGCTGTTTTTT. Drawing the rest from reference TRBV7-9 and TRBJ2-2, the complete variable domain is DTGVSQNPRHKITKRGQNVTFRCDPISEHNRLYWYRQTLGQGPEFLTYFQNEAQLEKSRLLSDRFSAERPKGSFSTLEIQRTEQGDSAMYLCASSLGNTGELFFGEGSRLTVL.

This chain joins TRBV7-9 and TRBJ2-1; possible D gene TRBD1, 6 bases. The length of the CDR3 is 12 residues. Germline CDR1 reads SEHNR; CDR2 reads FQNEAQ (reference sequence). The germline V and J ends were trimmed by 3 bases and 10 bases, with 10 bases remaining between them. This CDR3 is CASSFGQSEQFF. CDR3 sequence (DNA): TGTGCCAGCAGCTTTGGACAGTCCGAGCAGTTCTTC.

This clone was observed once. This chain uses TRBV28 with TRBJ1-1; D may be TRBD1 (6 bases). Germline V gives CDR1 MDHEN, CDR2 SYDVKM. This CDR3 is 16 amino acids long. Between the trimmed V and J ends, which lost 2 bases and 4 bases, there was a span of 17 bases. This CDR3 reads CASSLEGGQRTTEAFF. The CDR3, as DNA: TGTGCCAGCAGTTTAGAAGGCGGACAGAGAACCACTGAAGCTTTCTTT.

The chain joins TRBV28 to TRBJ2-5, with D maybe TRBD2 (6 bases). The V and J ends lost 6 bases and 5 bases respectively, with 22 bases between them. The CDR3 is made up of 16 amino acids. Germline V CDR1 and CDR2: MDHEN, SYDVKM. The CDR3 protein is CASSRPPPGVLETQYF. The DNA for the CDR3 is TGTGCCAGCAGCCGCCCCCCCCCGGGAGTGCTGGAGACCCAGTACTTC.

The chain combines TRBV7-6 with TRBJ1-1; D gene unclear. This CDR3 is built from 15 residues. V shed 0 bases and J shed 1 base, with 9 bases lying between them. The germline V gene encodes CDR1 SGHVS and CDR2 FNYEAQ. The CDR3 is CASSLAGLSNTEAFF. CDR3 DNA: TGTGCCAGCAGCTTAGCCGGACTCTCGAACACTGAAGCTTTCTTT.

This clone was counted a few times. This rearrangement joins TRBV5-1 to TRBJ2-7; TRBD2 aligns across 12 bases. Germline CDR1 reads SGHRS; CDR2 reads YFSETQ. The CDR3 is 16 residues long. V shed 4 bases and J 3 bases; nucleotides not matched to a gene: 8. CDR3 sequence: CASSIASGRAHYEQYF. For the CDR3, the DNA is TGCGCCAGCAGCATAGCTAGCGGGAGGGCCCACTACGAGCAGTACTTC.

The sample holds a few counts of this clone. The chain uses TRBV7-9 and TRBJ1-1; tentatively, D is TRBD1 (5 bases). This CDR3 spans 15 amino acids. CDR1 SEHNR and CDR2 FQNEAQ come from the germline V gene (reference sequence). Trimming shortened V by 8 bases and J by 1 base, and 17 bases separated the two germline ends. This CDR3 reads CASPDPRTPNTEAFF. The CDR3 bases are TGTGCCAGCCCCGACCCCAGGACACCGAACACTGAAGCTTTCTTT.

The genes are TRBV27 and TRBJ2-4; D is unclear. The CDR3 spans 14 residues. CDR1 is MNHEY, CDR2 SMNVEV, per germline (reference sequence). V gave up 3 bases and J gave up 1 base, with 7 bases separating them. The CDR3 DNA is TGTGCCAGCAGTTTTTTGGGGGCCAAAAACATTCAGTACTTC. This gives the protein CASSFLGAKNIQYF.